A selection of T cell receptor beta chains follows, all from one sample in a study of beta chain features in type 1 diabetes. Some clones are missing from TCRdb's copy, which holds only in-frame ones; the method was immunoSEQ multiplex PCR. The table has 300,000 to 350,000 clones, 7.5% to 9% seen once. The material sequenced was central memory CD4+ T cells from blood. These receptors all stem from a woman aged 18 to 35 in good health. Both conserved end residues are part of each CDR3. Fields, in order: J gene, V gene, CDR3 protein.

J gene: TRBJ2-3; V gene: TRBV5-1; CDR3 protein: CASSFATDTQYF
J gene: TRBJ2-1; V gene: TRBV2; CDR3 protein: CASSQGNNEQFF
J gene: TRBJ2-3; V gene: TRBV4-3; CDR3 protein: CASSHPGVGTDTQYF
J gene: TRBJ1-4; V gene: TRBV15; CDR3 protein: CATSRDLGRGTRSFF
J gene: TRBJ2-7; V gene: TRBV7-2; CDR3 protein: CASSLYTSEQYF
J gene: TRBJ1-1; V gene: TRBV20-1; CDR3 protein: CTPTDTEAFF
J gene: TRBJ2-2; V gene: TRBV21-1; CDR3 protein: CTTGTGASGELFF
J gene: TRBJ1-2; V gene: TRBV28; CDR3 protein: CASSFRQGYGYTF
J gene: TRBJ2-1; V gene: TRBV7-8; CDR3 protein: CASSLALAASYNEQFF
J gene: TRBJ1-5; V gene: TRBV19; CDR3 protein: CASNRGLTYSNQPQHF
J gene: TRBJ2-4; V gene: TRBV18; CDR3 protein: CASSPFPGGGIQYF
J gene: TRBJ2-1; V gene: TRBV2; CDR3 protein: CASSVRPAQFF
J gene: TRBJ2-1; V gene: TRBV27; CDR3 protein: CASSKRSEQFF
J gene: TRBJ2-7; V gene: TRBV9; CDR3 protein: CASSVVEGEQYF
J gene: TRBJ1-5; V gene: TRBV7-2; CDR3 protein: CASSLGADQPQHF
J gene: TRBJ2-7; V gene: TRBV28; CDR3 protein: CASSPDRTSGGTQYF
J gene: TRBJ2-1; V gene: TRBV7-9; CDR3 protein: CASSLHGGSNEQFF
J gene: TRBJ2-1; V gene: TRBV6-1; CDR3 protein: CASSPGLARNNEQFF
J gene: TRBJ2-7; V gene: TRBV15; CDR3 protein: CATSRGSSGLGYEQYF
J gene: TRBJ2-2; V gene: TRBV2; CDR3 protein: CASNAGLSKGELFF
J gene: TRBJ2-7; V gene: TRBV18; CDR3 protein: CASSHGGDSYEQYF
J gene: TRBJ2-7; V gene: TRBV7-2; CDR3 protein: CASSLLAGDTYEQYF
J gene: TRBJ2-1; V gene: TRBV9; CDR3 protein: CASSVSSGRDAYNEQFF
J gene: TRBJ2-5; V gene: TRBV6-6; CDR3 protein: CAISRGQETQYF
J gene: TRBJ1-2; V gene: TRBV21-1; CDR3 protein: CASSKAPKSSYGYTF
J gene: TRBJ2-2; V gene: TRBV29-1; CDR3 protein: CSVGGNTGELFF
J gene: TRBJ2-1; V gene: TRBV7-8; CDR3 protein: CASSPNRSSSYNEQFF
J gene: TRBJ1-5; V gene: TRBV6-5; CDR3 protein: CASSWDNNQPQHF
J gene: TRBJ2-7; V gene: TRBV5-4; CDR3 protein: CASSQELGIGEQYF
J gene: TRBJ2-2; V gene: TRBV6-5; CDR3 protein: CASSRLATNTGELFF
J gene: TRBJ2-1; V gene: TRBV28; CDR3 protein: CASSRIAGGPIGEQFF
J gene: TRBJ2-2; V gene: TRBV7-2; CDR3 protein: CASSTRLGGLFF
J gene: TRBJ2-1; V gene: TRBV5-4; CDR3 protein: CASSGYPGGSRGYNEQFF
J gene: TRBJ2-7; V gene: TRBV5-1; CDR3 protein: CASRSENEQYF
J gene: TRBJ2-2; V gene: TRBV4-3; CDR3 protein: CASSRQLAGGTGELFF
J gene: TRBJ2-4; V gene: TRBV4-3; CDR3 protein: CASSQDPGNIQYF
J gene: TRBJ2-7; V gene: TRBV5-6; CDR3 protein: CASSLLGLSYEQYF
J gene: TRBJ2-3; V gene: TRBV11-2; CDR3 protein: CASSLRSASGNTDTQYF
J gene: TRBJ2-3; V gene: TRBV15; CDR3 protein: CATSLRSSADTQYF
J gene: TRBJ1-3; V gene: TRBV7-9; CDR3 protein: CASSLAYHSGNTIYF
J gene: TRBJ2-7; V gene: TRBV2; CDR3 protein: CASTLASAMGQYF
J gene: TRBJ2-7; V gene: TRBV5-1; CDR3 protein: CASSLASGRNHEQYF
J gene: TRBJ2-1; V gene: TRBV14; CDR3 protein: CASSQTSYNEQFF
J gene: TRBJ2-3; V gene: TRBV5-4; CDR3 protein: CASSFELSGFTDTQYF
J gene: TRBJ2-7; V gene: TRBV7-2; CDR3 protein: CASSASGYEQYF
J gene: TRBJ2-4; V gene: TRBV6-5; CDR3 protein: CASSSSLVLAKNIQYF
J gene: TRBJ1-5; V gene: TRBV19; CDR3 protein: CASSIGYSNQPQHF
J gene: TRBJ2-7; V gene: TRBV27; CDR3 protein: CASSHRDGPRYF